These 17 T cell receptor beta chains were sequenced from one sample in a study of blood T cells in healthy people across ages. A sample-barcoded 5' primer and a J-beta primer mix were used in a second PCR of roughly 7 to 11 cycles. Each CDR3 protein is one row after TCRdb ran MiXCR on the 5' RACE reads. The sample lists hundreds of thousands of distinct CDR3 sequences, more than 45% occurring once. The sample consisted of blood. The origin of the receptors is a woman older than 75 in good health.

This clonotype was counted at least ten times. At one of its ends the junction is not consistent with the germline gene, which may arise from a read error. DNA for the CDR3: TGTGCTAGCATGGGGGTTGGCTACACCTTC. Amino acid sequence: CASMGVGYTF. The chain carries TRBV2 and TRBJ1-2, with D perhaps TRBD1 (5 bases). Germline V gene lookup returns CDR1 SNHLY and CDR2 FYNNEI. The CDR3 length is 10 residues.

This clonotype was found many times. This rearrangement joins TRBV20-1 to TRBJ2-5; no definite D call. The CDR3 contains 11 residues. Trimming pared 2 bases from V and 4 bases from J, leaving 5 bases between. Germline CDR1 reads DFQATT; CDR2 reads SNEGSKA (reference sequence). The CDR3 DNA is TGCAGTGCTAGATCCCGAGAGACCCAGTACTTC. It specifies CSARSRETQYF.

The rearrangement uses TRBV20-1 and TRBJ2-4; possibly TRBD2 for D (7 bases). The J call may be wrong; the DNA end is better matched by TRBJ2-7. CDR3 length: 15 residues. Germline CDR1 reads DFQATT; CDR2 reads SNEGSKA (reference sequence). CDR3 region: CSAPSSGGGGYEQYF. DNA of the CDR3: TGCAGTGCTCCAAGTTCGGGGGGCGGGGGCTACGAGCAGTACTTC.

The V call is TRBV3-1, the J call TRBJ2-7; D unclear. The last part of the DNA fits TRBJ2-5 better; the J call may be wrong. This CDR3 is built from 13 residues. Germline V gene data show CDR1 as LGHDT and CDR2 as YNNKEL (reference sequence). Here the CDR3 reads CASSQDVMQTQYF. Here the CDR3 DNA reads TGTGCCAGCAGCCAAGATGTAATGCAGACCCAGTACTTC.

This clonotype has at least ten counts. CDR3 bases: TGCAGTGCTCTAATGGAGAGAAGGACCCAGTACTTC. Amino acids: CSALMERRTQYF. V is TRBV20-1 and J is TRBJ2-5; D ambiguous. V was clipped by 5 bases and J by 7 bases, with 14 bases between them. The germline V gene encodes CDR1 DFQATT and CDR2 SNEGSKA (reference sequence). CDR3 length: 12 amino acids.

The V and J genes are TRBV20-1 and TRBJ1-4, with 7 nucleotides matching TRBD1. J gave up 7 bases and V 3 bases, and 11 bases lay outside the gene matches. The CDR3 is 15 residues long. Germline V gene lookup returns CDR1 DFQATT and CDR2 SNEGSKA (reference sequence). The CDR3 is CSARGPGGLGEKLFF. The DNA of the CDR3 is TGCAGTGCTAGGGGGCCAGGGGGACTTGGTGAAAAACTGTTTTTT.

J is TRBJ2-4 and V is TRBV20-1; perhaps D is TRBD1 or TRBD2 (7 bases each). V shed 1 base and J shed 3 bases, with 13 bases lying between them. CDR1 and CDR2 from the germline V gene are DFQATT and SNEGSKA (reference sequence). The CDR3 has 15 residues. The CDR3 protein is CSARGPGGDKNIQYF. The DNA of the CDR3 is TGCAGTGCTAGAGGGCCAGGGGGGGACAAAAACATTCAGTACTTC.

Concerning this clonotype: A much larger clone lies a single base off, so this may be a read error. The chain has TRBV9 and TRBJ2-5; D gene unclear. Germline V lookup: CDR1 SGDLS, CDR2 YYNGEE. This CDR3 has 12 residues. CDR3 in amino acids: CAGSVSEETQYF. The CDR3 region has the DNA TGTGCCGGCAGCGTTTCCGAAGAGACCCAGTACTTC. Variable domain in full (rest from reference TRBV9 and TRBJ2-5): DSGVTQTPKHLITATGQRVTLRCSPRSGDLSVYWYQQSLDQGLQFLIQYYNGEERAKGNILERFSAQQFPDLHSELNLSSLELGDSALYFCAGSVSEETQYFGPGTRLLVL.

This clonotype was counted a few times. This clone may be a read error of a much larger clone one base away. This chain joins TRBV4-2 and TRBJ2-7; either TRBD1 or TRBD2 may supply D (5 bases each). The germline gives CDR1 LGHNA, CDR2 YNFKEQ. This CDR3 region has 15 residues. V was trimmed by 0 bases and J by 2 bases, leaving 11 bases between them. CDR3 DNA sequence: TGTGCCAGCAGCCAAGATCGGGGCCTAACCTACGAGCAGTACTTC. Protein product: CASSQDRGLTYEQYF.

The chain joins TRBV18 to TRBJ1-4; D possibly corresponds to TRBD1 (5 bases). This CDR3 is 15 amino acids long. Between the trimmed V and J ends, which lost 0 bases and 4 bases, there was a span of 9 bases. CDR1 is KGHSH and CDR2 is LQKENI in the germline V gene. DNA of the CDR3: TGTGCCAGCTCACCACCGGGACGGGGTAATGAAAAACTGTTTTTT. Translated: CASSPPGRGNEKLFF.

This clonotype came up a few times. The chain is built from TRBV15 and TRBJ1-5; 10 bases are a match to TRBD1. Germline V gene sequence: CDR1 LNHNV, CDR2 YYDKDF (reference sequence). This CDR3 is built from 19 residues. The ends lost 0 bases at V and 5 bases at J; junction bases unmatched: 13. The CDR3: CATSRDLGTGDPLDQPQHF. DNA of the CDR3: TGTGCCACCAGCAGAGATCTGGGGACAGGGGATCCCTTAGATCAGCCCCAGCATTTT.

This chain links TRBV29-1 with TRBJ2-7; possibly TRBD1 for D (6 bases). The CDR3 loop spans 13 amino acids. CDR1 SQVTM and CDR2 ANQGSEA come from the germline V gene. V gave up 6 bases and J gave up 2 bases, with 14 bases separating them. Here the CDR3 DNA reads TGCAGCGTCGGAGGACAGAATCCCTACGAGCAGTACTTC. It translates to CSVGGQNPYEQYF.

The chain joins TRBV6-6 to TRBJ2-1; TRBD2 agrees at 9 bases. This CDR3 comprises 16 residues. Germline trimming cut 4 bases from V and 0 bases from J; bases unmatched to any gene: 4. The germline CDR1 and CDR2 sequences are MNHNY and SVGAGI (reference sequence). The CDR3 spells CASSSSGASSYNEQFF. The CDR3 region has the DNA TGTGCCAGCAGTTCTAGCGGGGCCAGCTCCTACAATGAGCAGTTCTTC.

The V call is TRBV25-1, the J call TRBJ1-2; 12 bases align to TRBD1. Per germline, CDR1 MGHDK and CDR2 SYGVNS. The V segment lost 4 bases and the J segment 6 bases; nucleotides outside the gene matches: 6. The CDR3 runs to 15 residues. For the CDR3, the DNA is TGTGCCAGCAGTGCGGGACAGGGGGCGCTGGATGGCTACACCTTC. The encoded protein is CASSAGQGALDGYTF.

The V gene is TRBV7-2, the J gene TRBJ1-2; D uncertain. Trimming took off 8 bases at V and 4 bases at J, with 14 bases between the two ends. Per germline, CDR1 SGHTA and CDR2 FQGNSA. This CDR3 comprises 13 residues. CDR3 coding DNA: TGTGCCAGCCTGCGGGCGGATACCTATGGCTACACCTTC. Amino acid sequence: CASLRADTYGYTF. Full variable domain (outside the CDR3, taken from reference TRBV7-2 and TRBJ1-2): GAGVSQSPSNKVTEKGKDVELRCDPISGHTALYWYRQSLGQGLEFLIYFQGNSAPDKSGLPSDRFSAERTGGSVSTLTIQRTQQEDSAVYLCASLRADTYGYTFGSGTRLTVV.

This chain links TRBV2 with TRBJ2-3, with TRBD2 matching over 15 bases. The germline V gene encodes CDR1 SNHLY and CDR2 FYNNEI. With V trimmed by 4 bases and J by 1 base, 6 bases remained unmatched. The CDR3 totals 18 residues. Here the CDR3 DNA reads TGTGCCAGCAGTGCTGGACTAGCGGGGGGGTCTGGCACAGATACGCAGTATTTT. Its protein is CASSAGLAGGSGTDTQYF.

This clonotype was picked up a small number of times. The V and J genes are TRBV6-5 and TRBJ1-2; D remains unclear. Per the germline V gene, CDR1 is MNHEY and CDR2 is SVGAGI. V was cut by 6 bases and J by 8 bases, with 13 bases left in between. The CDR3 is made up of 12 amino acids. In nucleotides, the CDR3 is TGTGCCAGCAGGACCGCAAGAACGGGCTACACCTTC. It codes for CASRTARTGYTF.